This T cell receptor (beta chain) originates from a study of shared clonotypes between healthy human individuals. Study background: Aged 18 to 49, the donors were a couple of women and three men. Study results and caveats: Naive subsets generally exceeded memory subsets in estimated richness. Non-shared clonotypes showed lower generation probabilities than clonotypes common to all four donors.

A split of CD4+ cells into CD45RA+ naive and CD45RA-negative memory subsets was performed. About this clone: Antigen specificity is unknown.

Only in-frame clones appear in the TCRdb table, and some are missing; sequencing was by immunoSEQ multiplex PCR. This sample yields under 2.5 million clones, of which 92% are seen a single time; about 0.41% belongs to the top ten. V was pared by 3 bases and J by 2 bases, with 14 bases between. This CDR3 has 15 residues. Germline V gives CDR1 SGHAT, CDR2 FQDESV (reference sequence). V and J are TRBV11-1 and TRBJ2-7; the D call may be TRBD1 or TRBD2 (5 bases each). Sequencing used naive CD4+ T cells from PBMCs. Subset here: CD45RA+ positively selected. This clonotype originated in a man aged 18-30 years in good health. Some clones in this sample may be carry-over from other donors' samples. CDR3 bases: TGTGCCAGCAGCTTCGGGGCAGGGAGACCCTACGAGCAGTACTTC. Protein: CASSFGAGRPYEQYF.